This T cell receptor (beta chain) was captured in a study of blood T cell repertoires in COVID-19 (TCRdb year 2020). At the level of the whole study: The collaborator samples originated in the United States, Italy and Spain and spanned the acute and convalescent phases of COVID-19. Where HLA class I and class II types were available, the types were taken from metadata supplied by the sample provider, not from assay-based typing. The material from the prospective study consisted of cDNA or gDNA derived from T cells, B-cell-depleted T cells, or PBMCs. The dataset comprised deeply sampled blood TCRbeta repertoires from subjects exposed to, actively infected with, or recovered from COVID-19. A de-identified subject ID, COVID-19 status, age in years and sex were almost always included in the sample metadata. Samples were obtained from the ongoing ImmuneRACE study (first 160 participants) and from 1,254 subjects provided by 6 global collaborators. The repertoires were released in a freely available public database intended as a resource for research on the immune response to SARS-CoV-2. Broader findings and caveats from the paper: Clinical and demographic metadata were provided uncurated, with the amount varying by source and participant.

Whole blood was collected in K2EDTA tubes by collaborating institutions according to the institutions' own protocols. For TCRbeta analysis, collaborator samples were shipped as frozen whole blood, as isolated PBMCs, or as DNA extracted from either sample type. Regarding this clone: The clone's antigen remains unknown. No per-base quality is available; no much larger clone lies one base away.

V sheds 5 bases and J sheds 7 bases, leaving 30 bases between their ends. CDR3 length: 19 amino acids, cysteine to phenylalanine. Only CDR3 DNA is held: 57 bases, read in frame from base 1. Via the germline V gene, CDR1 is SGHTA and CDR2 FQGNSA. TCRbeta CDR3 regions were amplified from genomic DNA by means of the immunoSEQ Assay, a bias-controlled multiplex PCR. Per the authors' processing: The number of nucleated cells in each sample was estimated from the amplification of reference gene primers within the assay. To quantify the absolute abundance of each unique TCRbeta CDR3 rearrangement, sequence reads were collapsed and filtered. For each sample, productive Simpson clonality was calculated as the square root of Simpson's diversity index over productive rearrangements. TCRdb took over this immuneACCESS table, retaining in-frame rearrangements with V and J assigned. Such tables are incomplete; in checked studies, under half of the missing clones stem from an unresolved V gene, and the remainder is unexplained. D and trimming come from the DNA, and the V and J calls and clone size come from that table. Here the sample has roughly 190,000 clones; roughly three quarters occur a single time. Of the sample, roughly 9.4% is held by the ten largest clones.

The sequenced material came from peripheral blood. The clonotype originates from a woman aged 45-59 years with active or convalescent COVID-19. The chain couples TRBV7-2 to TRBJ2-1, and TRBD2 may be the D gene, going by 6 matching bases. The DNA reads as follows: TGTGCCAGCAGCCCAAGGGTGAGCGGGTTCTCGGCGTTGTGGAATGAGCAGTTCTTC. Its protein product is CASSPRVSGFSALWNEQFF.